This T cell receptor (beta chain) is drawn from a study of Ad26.COV2.S vaccination and SARS-CoV-2 variants. Treatment indicated: roughly 19 received Ad26.COV2.S at low or high dose, single or two shots; about 5 received placebo; per-sample allocation not given. Following the first vaccine or placebo injection, samples were taken on day 63. Data came from immunoSEQ multiplex PCR; TCRdb stores just in-frame clones and leaves some out. The sample carries about 420,000 clones, 88% recorded once. V lost 3 bases and J lost 4; bases outside the gene matches: 11. This CDR3 region has 16 residues. Per germline, CDR1 KGHSH and CDR2 LQKENI.

The chain uses TRBV18 and TRBJ2-7; TRBD1 aligns across 8 bases. The source material was peripheral blood, sampled in a trial of Ad26.COV2.S vaccine versus placebo. The clonotype originates from a person aged 18-65 years who received the Ad26.COV2.S COVID-19 vaccine or a placebo. The DNA for the CDR3 is TGTGCCAGCTCACCGAGAGGTACGGACAGGGCTTACGAGCAGTACTTC. Translated, it gives CASSPRGTDRAYEQYF.